This TCR beta chain was recovered during a study of blood T cell repertoires in COVID-19. Produced via immunoSEQ multiplex PCR; TCRdb's table is partial and in-frame only. The sample consists of about 250,000 clones, 80% to 90% of them appearing once. The sequenced sample was peripheral blood. The TCR was taken from a man aged 30 to 45 with acute or convalescent COVID-19.

In DNA, the CDR3 is TGTGCCTGGAGTGTACAGGGTAGCGGGGCCTCCTACAATGAGCAGTTCTTC. Its translation: CAWSVQGSGASYNEQFF. The V and J genes are TRBV30 and TRBJ2-1; 8 positions match TRBD2. The CDR3 length is 17 residues. V dropped 0 bases and J dropped 0; count of bases not matched to a gene: 7. Germline loops: CDR1 GTSNPN, CDR2 SVGIG (reference sequence). Filled out from reference TRBV30 and TRBJ2-1, the complete variable domain reads SQTIHQWPATLVQPVGSPLSLECTVEGTSNPNLYWYRQAAGRGLQLLFYSVGIGQISSEVPQNLSASRPQDRQFILSSKKLLLSDSGFYLCAWSVQGSGASYNEQFFGPGTRLTVL.